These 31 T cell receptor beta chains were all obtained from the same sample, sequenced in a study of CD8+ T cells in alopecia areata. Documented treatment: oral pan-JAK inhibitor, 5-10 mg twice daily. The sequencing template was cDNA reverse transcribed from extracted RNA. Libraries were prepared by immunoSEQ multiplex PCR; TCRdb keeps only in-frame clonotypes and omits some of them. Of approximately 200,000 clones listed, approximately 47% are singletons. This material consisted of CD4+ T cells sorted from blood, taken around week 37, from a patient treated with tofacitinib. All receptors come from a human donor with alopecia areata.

The CDR3 protein is CSASRYEQYF. CDR3 DNA: TGCAGTGCCTCCCGGTACGAGCAGTACTTC. The chain recombines TRBV20-1 with TRBJ2-7; no reliable D call. From germline, CDR1 is DFQATT and CDR2 SNEGSKA (reference sequence). The length of the CDR3 is 10 residues. The V end lost 6 bases, the J end lost 4 bases, and 7 bases lay between the germline ends.

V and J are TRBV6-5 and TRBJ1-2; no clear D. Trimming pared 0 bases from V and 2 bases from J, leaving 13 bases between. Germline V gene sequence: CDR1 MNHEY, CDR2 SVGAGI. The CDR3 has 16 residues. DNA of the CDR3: TGTGCCAGCAGTTACTCGACGCGGGAAGGGAACTATGGCTACACCTTC. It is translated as CASSYSTREGNYGYTF.

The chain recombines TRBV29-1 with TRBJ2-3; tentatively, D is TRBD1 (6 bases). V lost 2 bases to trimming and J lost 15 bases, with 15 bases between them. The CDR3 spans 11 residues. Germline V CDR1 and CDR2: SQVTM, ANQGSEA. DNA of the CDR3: TGCAGCGTTGAAAGGGGGTGGTTCGTATATTTT. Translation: CSVERGWFVYF.

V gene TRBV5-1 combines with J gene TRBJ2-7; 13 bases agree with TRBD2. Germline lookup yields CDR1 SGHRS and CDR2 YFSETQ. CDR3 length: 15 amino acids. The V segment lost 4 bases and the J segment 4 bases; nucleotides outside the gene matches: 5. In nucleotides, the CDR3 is TGCGCCAGCAGCCCTGGGACTAGCGGGAAATACGAGCAGTACTTC. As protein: CASSPGTSGKYEQYF.

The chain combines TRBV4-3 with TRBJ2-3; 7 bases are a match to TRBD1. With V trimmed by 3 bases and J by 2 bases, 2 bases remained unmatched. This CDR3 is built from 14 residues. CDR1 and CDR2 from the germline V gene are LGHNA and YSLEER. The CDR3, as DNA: TGCGCCAGCAGCCACGACAGGGCCACAGATACGCAGTATTTT. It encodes CASSHDRATDTQYF.

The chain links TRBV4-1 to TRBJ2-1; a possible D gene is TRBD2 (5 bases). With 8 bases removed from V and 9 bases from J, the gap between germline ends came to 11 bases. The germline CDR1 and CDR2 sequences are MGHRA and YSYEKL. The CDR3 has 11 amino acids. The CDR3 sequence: CASRGGPEQFF. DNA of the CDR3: TGCGCCAGCCGCGGCGGGCCTGAGCAGTTCTTC.

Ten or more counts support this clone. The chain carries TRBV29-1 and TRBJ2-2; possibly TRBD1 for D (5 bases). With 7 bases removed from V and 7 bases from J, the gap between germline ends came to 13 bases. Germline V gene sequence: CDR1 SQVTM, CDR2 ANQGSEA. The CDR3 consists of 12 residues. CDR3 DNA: TGCAGCGCCGGGCCCCAGGGCGGGGAGCTGTTTTTT. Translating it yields CSAGPQGGELFF.

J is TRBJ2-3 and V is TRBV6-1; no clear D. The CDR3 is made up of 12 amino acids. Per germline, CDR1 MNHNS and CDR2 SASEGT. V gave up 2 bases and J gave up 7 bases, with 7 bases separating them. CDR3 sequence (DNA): TGTGCCAGCAGTGAAAGCCCTAATACGCAGTATTTT. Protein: CASSESPNTQYF.

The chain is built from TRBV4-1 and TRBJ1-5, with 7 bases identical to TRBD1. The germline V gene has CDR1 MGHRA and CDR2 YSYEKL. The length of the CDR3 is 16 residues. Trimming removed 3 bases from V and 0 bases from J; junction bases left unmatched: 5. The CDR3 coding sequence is TGCGCCAGCAGCCATGGGGACAGCGATAGCAATCAGCCCCAGCATTTT. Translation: CASSHGDSDSNQPQHF.

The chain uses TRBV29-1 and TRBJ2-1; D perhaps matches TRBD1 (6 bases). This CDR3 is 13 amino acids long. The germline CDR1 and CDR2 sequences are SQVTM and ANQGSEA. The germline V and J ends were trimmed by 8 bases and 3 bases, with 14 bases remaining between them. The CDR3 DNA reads TGCAGCCCGAATAGGGGGAACTACAATGAGCAGTTCTTC. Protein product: CSPNRGNYNEQFF.

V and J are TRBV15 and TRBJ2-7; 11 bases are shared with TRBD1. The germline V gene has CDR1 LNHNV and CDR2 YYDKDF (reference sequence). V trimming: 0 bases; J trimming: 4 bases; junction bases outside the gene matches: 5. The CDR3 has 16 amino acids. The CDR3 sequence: CATSRDPGQGAYEQYF. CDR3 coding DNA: TGTGCCACCAGCAGAGACCCCGGACAGGGGGCTTACGAGCAGTACTTC.

CDR3 amino acids: CAISSGRRVNTGELFF. The CDR3 DNA reads TGTGCCATCAGTTCTGGGCGCAGAGTGAACACCGGGGAGCTGTTTTTT. The J gene is TRBJ2-2, the V gene TRBV10-3; D call uncertain. The CDR3 has 16 residues. Trimming shortened V by 5 bases and J by 1 base, and 14 bases separated the two germline ends. Germline CDR1 reads ENHRY; CDR2 reads SYGVKD.

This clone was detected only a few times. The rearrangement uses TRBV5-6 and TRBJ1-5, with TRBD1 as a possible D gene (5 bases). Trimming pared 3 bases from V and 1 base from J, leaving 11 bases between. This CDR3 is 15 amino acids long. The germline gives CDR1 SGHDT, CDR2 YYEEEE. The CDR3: CASSWGRGSNQPQHF. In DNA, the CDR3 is TGTGCCAGCAGCTGGGGGAGGGGAAGCAATCAGCCCCAGCATTTT.

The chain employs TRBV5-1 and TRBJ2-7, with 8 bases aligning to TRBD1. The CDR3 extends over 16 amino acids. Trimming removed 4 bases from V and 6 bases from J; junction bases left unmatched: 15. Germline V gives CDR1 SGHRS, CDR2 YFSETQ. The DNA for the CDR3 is TGCGCCAGCAGCCCCACCCCGACAGGGGATTACAGCGAGCAGTACTTC. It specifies CASSPTPTGDYSEQYF.

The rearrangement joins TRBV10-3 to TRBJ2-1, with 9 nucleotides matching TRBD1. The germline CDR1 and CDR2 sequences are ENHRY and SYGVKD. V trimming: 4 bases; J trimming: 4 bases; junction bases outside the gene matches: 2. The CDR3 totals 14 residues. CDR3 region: CAISAGQGYNEQFF. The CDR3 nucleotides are TGTGCCATCAGTGCTGGACAGGGGTACAATGAGCAGTTCTTC.

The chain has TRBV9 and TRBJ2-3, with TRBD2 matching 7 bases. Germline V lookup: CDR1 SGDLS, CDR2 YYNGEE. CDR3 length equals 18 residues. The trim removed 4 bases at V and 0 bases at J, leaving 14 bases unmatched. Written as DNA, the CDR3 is TGTGCCAGCAGCCCTCGGATCGGCGGGAGAGGGAGCACAGATACGCAGTATTTT. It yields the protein CASSPRIGGRGSTDTQYF.

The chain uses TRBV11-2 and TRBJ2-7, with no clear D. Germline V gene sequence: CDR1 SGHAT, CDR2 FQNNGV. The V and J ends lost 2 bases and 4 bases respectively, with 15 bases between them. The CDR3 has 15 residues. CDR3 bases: TGTGCCAGCAGCTTAATGTGGAGTTCTGGGTACGAGCAGTACTTC. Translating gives CASSLMWSSGYEQYF.

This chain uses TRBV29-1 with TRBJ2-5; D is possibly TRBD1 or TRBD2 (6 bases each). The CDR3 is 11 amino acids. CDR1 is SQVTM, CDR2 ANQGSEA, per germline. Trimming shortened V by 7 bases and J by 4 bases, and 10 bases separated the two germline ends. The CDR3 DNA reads TGCAGCGCACAGGGAGGAGAGACCCAGTACTTC. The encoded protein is CSAQGGETQYF. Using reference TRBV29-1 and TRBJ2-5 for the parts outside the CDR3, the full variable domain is SAVISQKPSRDICQRGTSLTIQCQVDSQVTMMFWYRQQPGQSLTLIATANQGSEATYESGFVIDKFPISRPNLTFSTLTVSNMSPEDSSIYLCSAQGGETQYFGPGTRLLVL.

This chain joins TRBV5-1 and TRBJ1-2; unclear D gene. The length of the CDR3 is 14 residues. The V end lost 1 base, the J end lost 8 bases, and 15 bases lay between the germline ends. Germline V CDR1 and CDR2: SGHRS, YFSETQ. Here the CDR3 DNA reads TGCGCCAGCAGCTTGTTAGCTGGCGACCAGGGCTACACCTTC. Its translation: CASSLLAGDQGYTF.

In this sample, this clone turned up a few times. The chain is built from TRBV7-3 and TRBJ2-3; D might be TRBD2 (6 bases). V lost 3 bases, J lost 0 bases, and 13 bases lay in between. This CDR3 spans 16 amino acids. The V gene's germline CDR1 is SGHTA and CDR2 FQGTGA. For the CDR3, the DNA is TGTGCCAGCAGCTTGAGGGACTTCCTGAGCACAGATACGCAGTATTTT. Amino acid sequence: CASSLRDFLSTDTQYF.

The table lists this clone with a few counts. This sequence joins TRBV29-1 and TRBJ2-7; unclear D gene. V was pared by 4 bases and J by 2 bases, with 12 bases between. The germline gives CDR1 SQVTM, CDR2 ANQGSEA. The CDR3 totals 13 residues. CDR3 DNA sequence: TGCAGCGTTGGGGCAGGCCACCCCTACGAGCAGTACTTC. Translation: CSVGAGHPYEQYF.

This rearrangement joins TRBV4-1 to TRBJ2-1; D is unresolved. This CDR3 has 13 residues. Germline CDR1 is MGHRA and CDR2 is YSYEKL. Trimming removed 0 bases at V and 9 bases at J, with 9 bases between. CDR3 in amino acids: CASSQDGALEQFF. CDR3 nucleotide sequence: TGCGCCAGCAGCCAAGACGGAGCACTTGAGCAGTTCTTC.

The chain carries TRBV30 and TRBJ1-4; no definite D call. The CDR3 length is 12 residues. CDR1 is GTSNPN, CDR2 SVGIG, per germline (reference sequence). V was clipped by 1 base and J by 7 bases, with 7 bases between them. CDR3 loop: CAWSAVGEKLFF. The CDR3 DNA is TGTGCCTGGAGTGCCGTAGGTGAAAAACTGTTTTTT.

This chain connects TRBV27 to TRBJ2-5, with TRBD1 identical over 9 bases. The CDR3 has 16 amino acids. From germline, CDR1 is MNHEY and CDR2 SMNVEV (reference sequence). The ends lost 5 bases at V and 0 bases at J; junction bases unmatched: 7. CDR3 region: CASSQTGTGHQETQYF. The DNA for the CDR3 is TGTGCCAGCAGTCAGACCGGGACAGGGCACCAAGAGACCCAGTACTTC.

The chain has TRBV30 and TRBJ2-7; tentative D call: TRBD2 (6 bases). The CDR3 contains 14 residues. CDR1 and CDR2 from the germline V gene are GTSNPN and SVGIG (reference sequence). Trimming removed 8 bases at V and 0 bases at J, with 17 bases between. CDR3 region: CAQVNGGSSYEQYF. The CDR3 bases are TGTGCCCAGGTAAACGGGGGAAGCTCCTACGAGCAGTACTTC. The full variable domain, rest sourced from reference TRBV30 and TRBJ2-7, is SQTIHQWPATLVQPVGSPLSLECTVEGTSNPNLYWYRQAAGRGLQLLFYSVGIGQISSEVPQNLSASRPQDRQFILSSKKLLLSDSGFYLCAQVNGGSSYEQYFGPGTRLTVT.

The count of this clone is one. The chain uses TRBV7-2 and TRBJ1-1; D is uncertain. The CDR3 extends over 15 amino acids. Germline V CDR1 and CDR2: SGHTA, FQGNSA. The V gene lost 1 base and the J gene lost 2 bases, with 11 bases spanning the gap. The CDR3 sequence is CASSLVLSVNTEAFF. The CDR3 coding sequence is TGTGCCAGCAGCTTAGTGTTGTCCGTTAACACTGAAGCTTTCTTT.

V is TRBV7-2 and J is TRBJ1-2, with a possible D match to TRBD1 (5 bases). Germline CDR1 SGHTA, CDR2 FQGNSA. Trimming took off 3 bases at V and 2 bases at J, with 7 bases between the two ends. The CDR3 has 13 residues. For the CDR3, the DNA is TGTGCCAGCAGCTTCGGACACAACTATGGCTACACCTTC. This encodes CASSFGHNYGYTF.

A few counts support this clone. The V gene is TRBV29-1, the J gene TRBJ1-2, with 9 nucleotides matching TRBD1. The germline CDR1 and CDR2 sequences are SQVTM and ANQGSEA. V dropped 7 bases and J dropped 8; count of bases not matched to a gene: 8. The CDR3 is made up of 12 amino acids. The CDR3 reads CSGEQGARGYTF. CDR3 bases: TGCAGCGGGGAACAGGGGGCGAGAGGCTACACCTTC.

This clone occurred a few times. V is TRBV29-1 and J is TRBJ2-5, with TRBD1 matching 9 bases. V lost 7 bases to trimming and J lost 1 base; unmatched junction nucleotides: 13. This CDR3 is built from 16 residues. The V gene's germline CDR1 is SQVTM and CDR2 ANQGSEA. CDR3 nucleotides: TGCAGCGCCCCGTGGCCGGGACAGGGACCCCAAGAGACCCAGTACTTC. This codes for CSAPWPGQGPQETQYF.

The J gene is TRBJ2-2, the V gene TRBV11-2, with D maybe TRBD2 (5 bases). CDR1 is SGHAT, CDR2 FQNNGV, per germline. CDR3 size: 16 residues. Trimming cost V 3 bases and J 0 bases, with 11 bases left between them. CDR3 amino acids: CASSLRVVANTGELFF. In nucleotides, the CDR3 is TGTGCCAGCAGCTTGAGGGTTGTTGCGAACACCGGGGAGCTGTTTTTT.

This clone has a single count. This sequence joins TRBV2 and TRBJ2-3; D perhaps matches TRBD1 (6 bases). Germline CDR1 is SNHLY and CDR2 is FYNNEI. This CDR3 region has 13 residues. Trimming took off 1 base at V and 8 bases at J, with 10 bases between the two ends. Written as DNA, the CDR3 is TGTGCCAGCAGTGAAGTGGGGGCAGGTACGCAGTATTTT. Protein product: CASSEVGAGTQYF.